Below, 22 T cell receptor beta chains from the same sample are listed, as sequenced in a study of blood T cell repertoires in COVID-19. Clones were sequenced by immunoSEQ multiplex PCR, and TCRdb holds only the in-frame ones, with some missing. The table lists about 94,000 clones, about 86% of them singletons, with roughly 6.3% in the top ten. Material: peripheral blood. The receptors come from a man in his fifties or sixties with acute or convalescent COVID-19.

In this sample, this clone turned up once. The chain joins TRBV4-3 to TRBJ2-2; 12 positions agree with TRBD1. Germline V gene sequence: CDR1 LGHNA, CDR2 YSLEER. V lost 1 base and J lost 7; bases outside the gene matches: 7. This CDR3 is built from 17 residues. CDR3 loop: CASSQVRDRGLGGELFF. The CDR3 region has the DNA TGCGCCAGCAGCCAAGTCAGGGACAGGGGGCTTGGCGGGGAGCTGTTTTTT.

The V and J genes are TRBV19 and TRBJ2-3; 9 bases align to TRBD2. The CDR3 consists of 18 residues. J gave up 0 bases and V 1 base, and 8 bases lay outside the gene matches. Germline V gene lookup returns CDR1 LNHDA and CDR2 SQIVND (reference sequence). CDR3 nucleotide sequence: TGTGCCAGTAGTATAGTGTGGTCGCTAGCGGGGAGCACAGATACGCAGTATTTT. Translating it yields CASSIVWSLAGSTDTQYF.

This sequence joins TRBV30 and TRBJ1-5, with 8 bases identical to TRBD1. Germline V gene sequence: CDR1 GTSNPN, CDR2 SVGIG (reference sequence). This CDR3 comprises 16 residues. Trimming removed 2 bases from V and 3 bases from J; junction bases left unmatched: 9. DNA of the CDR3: TGTGCCTGGAGTCCACAAGGACAGGGCGACAATCAGCCCCAGCATTTT. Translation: CAWSPQGQGDNQPQHF. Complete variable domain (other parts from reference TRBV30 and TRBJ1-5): SQTIHQWPATLVQPVGSPLSLECTVEGTSNPNLYWYRQAAGRGLQLLFYSVGIGQISSEVPQNLSASRPQDRQFILSSKKLLLSDSGFYLCAWSPQGQGDNQPQHFGDGTRLSIL.

The CDR3 region is CASSRAEGAGISHGYTF. CDR3 DNA sequence: TGTGCCAGCAGCCGCGCGGAGGGGGCTGGTATTAGTCATGGCTACACCTTC. The rearrangement links TRBV3-1 (or the pseudogene TRBV3-2) to TRBJ1-2; 7 nucleotides align to TRBD1. The CDR3 is 17 amino acids. Germline-derived CDR1 and CDR2 are LGHDT and YNNKEL (reference sequence). The ends lost 4 bases at V and 6 bases at J; junction bases unmatched: 17.

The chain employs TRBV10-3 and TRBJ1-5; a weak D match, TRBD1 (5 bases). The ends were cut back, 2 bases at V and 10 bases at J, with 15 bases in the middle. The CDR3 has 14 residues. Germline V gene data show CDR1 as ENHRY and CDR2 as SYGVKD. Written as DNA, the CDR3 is TGTGCCATCAGTGAGGGAGGGGACCGGGTCCCCCAGCATTTT. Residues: CAISEGGDRVPQHF.

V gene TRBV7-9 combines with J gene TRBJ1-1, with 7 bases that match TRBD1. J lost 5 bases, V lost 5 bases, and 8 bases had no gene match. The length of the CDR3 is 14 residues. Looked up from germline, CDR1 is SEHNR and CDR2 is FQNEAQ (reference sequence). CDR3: CASSGTAMGTEAFF. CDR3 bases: TGTGCCAGCAGCGGGACAGCAATGGGGACTGAAGCTTTCTTT.

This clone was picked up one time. The CDR3 is CASSPGQGSTNEKLFF. The CDR3 nucleotides read TGTGCCAGCAGCCCGGGACAGGGGTCAACTAATGAAAAACTGTTTTTT. The chain joins TRBV11-2 to TRBJ1-4; 10 bases match TRBD1. CDR3 length: 16 residues. Germline values: CDR1 SGHAT, CDR2 FQNNGV. Trimming removed 5 bases from V and 0 bases from J; junction bases left unmatched: 3.

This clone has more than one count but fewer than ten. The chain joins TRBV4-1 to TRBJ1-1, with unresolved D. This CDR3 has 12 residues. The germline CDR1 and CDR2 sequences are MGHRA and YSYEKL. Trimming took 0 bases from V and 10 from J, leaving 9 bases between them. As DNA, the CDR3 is TGCGCCAGCAGCCAAGACAGGTTGGGAGCTTTCTTT. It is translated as CASSQDRLGAFF.

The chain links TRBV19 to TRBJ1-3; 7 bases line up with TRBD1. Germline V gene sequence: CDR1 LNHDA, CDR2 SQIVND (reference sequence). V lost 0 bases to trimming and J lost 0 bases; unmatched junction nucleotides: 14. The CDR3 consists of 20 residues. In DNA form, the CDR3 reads TGTGCCAGTAGTATAGAAGCGGCACAGGGGAACCCGACCTCTGGAAACACCATATATTTT. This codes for CASSIEAAQGNPTSGNTIYF.

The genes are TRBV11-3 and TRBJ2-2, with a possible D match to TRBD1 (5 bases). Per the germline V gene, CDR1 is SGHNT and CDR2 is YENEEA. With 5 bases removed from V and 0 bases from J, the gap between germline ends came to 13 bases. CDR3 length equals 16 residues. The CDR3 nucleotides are TGTGCCAGCAGCCCCTGGCAGGGCGCGAACACCGGGGAGCTGTTTTTT. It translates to CASSPWQGANTGELFF. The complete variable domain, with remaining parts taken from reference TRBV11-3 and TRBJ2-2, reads EAGVVQSPRYKIIEKKQPVAFWCNPISGHNTLYWYLQNLGQGPELLIRYENEEAVDDSQLPKDRFSAERLKGVDSTLKIQPAELGDSAVYLCASSPWQGANTGELFFGEGSRLTVL.

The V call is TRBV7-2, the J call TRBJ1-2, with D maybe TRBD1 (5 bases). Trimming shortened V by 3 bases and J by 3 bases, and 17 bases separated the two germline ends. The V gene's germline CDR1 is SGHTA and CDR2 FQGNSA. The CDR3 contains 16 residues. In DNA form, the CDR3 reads TGTGCCAGCAGCTTCAATCGGTGGGGGGAGGACTATGGCTACACCTTC. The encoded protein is CASSFNRWGEDYGYTF.

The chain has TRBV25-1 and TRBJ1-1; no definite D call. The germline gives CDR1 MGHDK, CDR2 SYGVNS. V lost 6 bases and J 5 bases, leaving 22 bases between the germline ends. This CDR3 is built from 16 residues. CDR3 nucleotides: TGTGCCAGCAGCGACACCCGGGAGGTAGAGGAAACTGAAGCTTTCTTT. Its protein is CASSDTREVEETEAFF.

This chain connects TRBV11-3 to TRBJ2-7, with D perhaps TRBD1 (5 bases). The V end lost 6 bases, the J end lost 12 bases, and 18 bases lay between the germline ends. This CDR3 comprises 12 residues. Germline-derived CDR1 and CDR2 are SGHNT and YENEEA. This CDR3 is CASRDPGHLLYF. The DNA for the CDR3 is TGTGCCAGCAGGGACCCCGGACATCTACTGTACTTC.

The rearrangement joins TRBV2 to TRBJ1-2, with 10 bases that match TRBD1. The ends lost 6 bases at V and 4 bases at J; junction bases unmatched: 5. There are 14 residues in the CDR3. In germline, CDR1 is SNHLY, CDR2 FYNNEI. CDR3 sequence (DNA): TGTGCCAGCAGCCGACAGGGGGCGAGCTATGGCTACACCTTC. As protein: CASSRQGASYGYTF.

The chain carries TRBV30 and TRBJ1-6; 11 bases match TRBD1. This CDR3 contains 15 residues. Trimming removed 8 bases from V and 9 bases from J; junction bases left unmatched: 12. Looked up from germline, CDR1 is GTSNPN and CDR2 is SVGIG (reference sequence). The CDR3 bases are TGTGCCGGAGAACCGGGACAGGGGGGGATTTCACCCCTCCACTTT. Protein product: CAGEPGQGGISPLHF.

The CDR3 region has the DNA TGTGCCATCAGTGAACAGGGTGACACTGAAGCTTTCTTT. Translation gives CAISEQGDTEAFF. The V gene is TRBV10-3, the J gene TRBJ1-1; possible D gene TRBD1, 6 bases. The CDR3 loop spans 13 amino acids. V was shortened by 3 bases and J by 3 bases, with 8 bases between the two germline ends. CDR1 and CDR2 (germline): ENHRY, SYGVKD.

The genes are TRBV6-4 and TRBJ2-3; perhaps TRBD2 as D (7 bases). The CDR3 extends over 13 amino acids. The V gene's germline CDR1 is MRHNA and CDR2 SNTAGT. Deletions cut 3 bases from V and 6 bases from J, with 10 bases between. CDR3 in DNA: TGTGCCAGCAGTGAGGGGGGGCCGGATACGCAGTATTTT. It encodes CASSEGGPDTQYF.

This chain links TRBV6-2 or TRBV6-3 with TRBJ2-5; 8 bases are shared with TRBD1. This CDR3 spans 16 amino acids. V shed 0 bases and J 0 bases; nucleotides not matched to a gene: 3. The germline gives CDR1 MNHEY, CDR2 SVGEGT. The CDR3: CASSYSGTGNQETQYF. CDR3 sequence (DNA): TGTGCCAGCAGTTACTCCGGGACAGGTAACCAAGAGACCCAGTACTTC.

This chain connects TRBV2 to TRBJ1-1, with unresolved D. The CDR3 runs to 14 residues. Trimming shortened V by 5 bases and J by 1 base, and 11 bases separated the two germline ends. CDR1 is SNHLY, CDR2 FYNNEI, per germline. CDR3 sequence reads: CASSPPPGNTEAFF. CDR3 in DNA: TGTGCCAGCAGTCCACCGCCAGGGAACACTGAAGCTTTCTTT.

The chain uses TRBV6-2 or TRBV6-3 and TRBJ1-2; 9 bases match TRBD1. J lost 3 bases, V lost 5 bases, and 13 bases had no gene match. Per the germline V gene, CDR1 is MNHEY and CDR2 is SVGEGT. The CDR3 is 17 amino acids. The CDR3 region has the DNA TGTGCCAGCAGTAAAATACACAGGGGGCGCGAGGACTATGGCTACACCTTC. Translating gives CASSKIHRGREDYGYTF.

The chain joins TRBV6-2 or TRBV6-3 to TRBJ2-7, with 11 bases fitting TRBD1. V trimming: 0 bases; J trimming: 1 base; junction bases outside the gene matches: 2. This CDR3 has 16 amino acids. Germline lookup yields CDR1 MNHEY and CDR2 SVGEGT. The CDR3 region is CASSYSGDRGSYEQYF. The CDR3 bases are TGTGCCAGCAGTTACTCGGGGGACAGGGGGTCCTACGAGCAGTACTTC.

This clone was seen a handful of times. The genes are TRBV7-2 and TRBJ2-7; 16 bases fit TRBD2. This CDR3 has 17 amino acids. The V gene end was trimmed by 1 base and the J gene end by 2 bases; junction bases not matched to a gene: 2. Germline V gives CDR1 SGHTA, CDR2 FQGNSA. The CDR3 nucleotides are TGTGCCAGCAGCTTAGTAGGGACTAGCGGGGGGGCCTACGAGCAGTACTTC. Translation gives CASSLVGTSGGAYEQYF.